Below, one T cell receptor beta chain is given with its context. This entry is derived from a study of blood T cells in healthy people across ages. Then a second PCR, running roughly 7 to 11 cycles, was carried out with a sample-barcoded 5' primer and a J-beta primer mix. TCRdb passed the 5' RACE reads through MiXCR, listing each CDR3 protein once. The sample lists about 900,000 distinct CDR3 sequences; about 44% were seen once. Trimming pared 4 bases from V and 3 bases from J, leaving 10 bases between. The CDR3 spans 14 residues. Germline V gene sequence: CDR1 MNHNS, CDR2 SASEGT. The authors drew around 9.4 milliliters of peripheral blood from each donor.

Sequenced material: blood. This receptor was obtained from a man aged 25-40 years in good health. This chain links TRBV6-1 with TRBJ1-5; possibly TRBD1 for D (6 bases). CDR3 in amino acids: CASSVQGYNQPQHF. The DNA for the CDR3 is TGTGCCAGCAGTGTACAGGGATACAATCAGCCCCAGCATTTT.